Listed below are T cell receptor beta chains from one sample, sequenced in a study of Tregs in tolerant kidney transplant recipients. Using immunoSEQ multiplex PCR, the repertoire was profiled, and TCRdb retains in-frame clones only, with some absent. Of roughly 66,000 clones detected, roughly 92% appear once; the ten largest clones hold approximately 10%. This sample comprised CD8+ T cells from blood, obtained before the transplant. These receptors were obtained from a human donor who received a combined kidney and bone marrow transplant. Each CDR3 is given with its conserved first and last residue. A D gene is named only where the DNA matches it firmly.

d_call j_call v_call cdr3_aa cdr3_nt
NA TRBJ2-1 TRBV15 CATSRAAVFNEQFF TGTGCCACCAGCAGAGCAGCGGTTTTCAATGAGCAGTTCTTC
NA TRBJ1-3 TRBV28 CASNGVQKLARSGNTIYF TGTGCCAGCAATGGTGTACAGAAGCTCGCTCGCTCTGGAAACACCATATATTTT
TRBD1 TRBJ1-1 TRBV5-1 CASSWTGDKYTEAFF TGCGCCAGCAGTTGGACAGGGGATAAGTACACTGAAGCTTTCTTT
TRBD2 TRBJ2-7 TRBV14 CASSQDLVGAGLDEQYF TGTGCCAGCAGCCAAGATCTAGTCGGAGCGGGATTGGACGAGCAGTACTTC
NA TRBJ2-2 TRBV11-2 CASRGRESGELFF TGTGCCAGCAGGGGCCGAGAGAGCGGGGAGCTGTTTTTT
NA TRBJ1-1 TRBV5-5 CASSLFFRGNTEAFF TGTGCCAGCAGCTTGTTTTTCAGGGGTAACACTGAAGCTTTCTTT
NA TRBJ2-7 TRBV4-3 CASSQVWGLAYEQYF TGCGCCAGCAGCCAAGTCTGGGGCCTAGCCTACGAGCAGTACTTC
NA TRBJ2-2 TRBV2 CARRGQSTGELFF TGTGCCAGGCGGGGACAGTCCACCGGGGAGCTGTTTTTT
NA TRBJ2-7 TRBV7-9 CASSPDSSYEQYF TGTGCCAGCAGCCCTGACAGCTCCTACGAGCAGTACTTC
NA TRBJ2-1 TRBV7-6 CASSLVVSGSYNEQFF TGTGCCAGCAGCTTAGTGGTTAGCGGCTCCTACAATGAGCAGTTCTTC
NA TRBJ2-7 TRBV27 CASSLAEYYEQYF TGTGCCAGCAGTTTGGCAGAATACTACGAGCAGTACTTC
TRBD2 TRBJ2-2 TRBV4-3 CASSSLAGGIGGELFF TGCGCCAGCAGCTCCTTAGCGGGGGGCATAGGCGGGGAGCTGTTTTTT